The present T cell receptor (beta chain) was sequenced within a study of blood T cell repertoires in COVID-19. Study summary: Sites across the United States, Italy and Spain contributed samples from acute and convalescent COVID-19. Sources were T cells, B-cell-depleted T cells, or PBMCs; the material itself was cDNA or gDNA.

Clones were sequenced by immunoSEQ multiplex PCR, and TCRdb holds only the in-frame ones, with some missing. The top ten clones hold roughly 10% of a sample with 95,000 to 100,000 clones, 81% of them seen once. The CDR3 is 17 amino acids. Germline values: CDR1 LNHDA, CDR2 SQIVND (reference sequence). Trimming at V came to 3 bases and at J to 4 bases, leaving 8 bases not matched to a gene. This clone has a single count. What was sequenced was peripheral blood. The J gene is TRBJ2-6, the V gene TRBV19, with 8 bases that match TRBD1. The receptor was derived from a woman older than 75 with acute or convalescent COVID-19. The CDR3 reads CASSISRGLAGANVLTF. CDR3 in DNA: TGTGCCAGTAGTATTTCCAGGGGGCTGGCCGGGGCCAACGTCCTGACTTTC.